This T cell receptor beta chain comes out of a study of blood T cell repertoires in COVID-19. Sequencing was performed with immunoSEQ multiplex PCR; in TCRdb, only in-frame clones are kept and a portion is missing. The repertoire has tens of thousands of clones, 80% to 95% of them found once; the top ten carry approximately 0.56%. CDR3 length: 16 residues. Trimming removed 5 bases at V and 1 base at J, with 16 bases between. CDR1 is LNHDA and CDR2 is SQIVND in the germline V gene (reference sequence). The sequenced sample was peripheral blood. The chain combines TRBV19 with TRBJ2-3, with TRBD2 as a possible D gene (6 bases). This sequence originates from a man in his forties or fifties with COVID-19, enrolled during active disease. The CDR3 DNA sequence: TGTGCCAGTAGTTTCCTAAACGGGAGACGCACAGATACGCAGTATTTT. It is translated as CASSFLNGRRTDTQYF.